The 29 T cell receptor beta chains below come from one sample, sequenced in a study of blood T cell repertoires in COVID-19. Sequencing used immunoSEQ multiplex PCR; TCRdb keeps in-frame clones, though not all of them. This table has around 230,000 clones, about 85% appearing once. The sequencing input was PBMCs or T cells enriched from blood (not recorded which). The source is a woman aged 30 to 39 who had recovered from COVID-19.

V is TRBV7-8 and J is TRBJ1-1, with D possibly TRBD1 on 5 matching bases. Trimming left V 6 bases short and J 5 bases short, with 22 bases between. CDR1 and CDR2 from the germline V gene are SGHVS and FQNEAQ. The CDR3 has 16 residues. The CDR3 coding sequence is TGTGCCAGCAGTCCTTTTCGAGTCGGGGGAAATACTGAAGCTTTCTTT. This codes for CASSPFRVGGNTEAFF.

The chain carries TRBV7-2 and TRBJ1-2, with D perhaps matching TRBD1 (6 bases). Germline-derived CDR1 and CDR2 are SGHTA and FQGNSA. CDR3 length: 14 amino acids. V was clipped by 6 bases and J by 4 bases, with 15 bases between them. The CDR3 coding sequence is TGTGCCAGCAGTCAGCCGGGCAGGGGCTATGGCTACACCTTC. This encodes CASSQPGRGYGYTF.

J is TRBJ2-1 and V is TRBV6-6, with 11 bases lining up with TRBD2. V lost 5 bases and J lost 4; bases outside the gene matches: 7. Germline CDR1 reads MNHNY; CDR2 reads SVGAGI (reference sequence). The CDR3 extends over 16 amino acids. The CDR3: CASSANSGGAYNEQFF. For the CDR3, the DNA is TGTGCCAGCAGTGCTAATAGCGGGGGGGCTTACAATGAGCAGTTCTTC.

The chain carries TRBV7-8 and TRBJ2-7; D call uncertain. CDR1 and CDR2 (germline): SGHVS, FQNEAQ. This CDR3 has 13 amino acids. V lost 0 bases, J lost 2 bases, and 5 bases lay in between. This CDR3 is CASSLAETYEQYF. CDR3 nucleotides: TGTGCCAGCAGCTTAGCGGAGACCTACGAGCAGTACTTC. Complete variable domain (other parts from reference TRBV7-8 and TRBJ2-7): GAGVSQSPRYKVAKRGQDVALRCDPISGHVSLFWYQQALGQGPEFLTYFQNEAQLDKSGLPSDRFFAERPEGSVSTLKIQRTQQEDSAVYLCASSLAETYEQYFGPGTRLTVT.

This chain connects TRBV6-5 to TRBJ1-6; TRBD1 might be the D (6 bases). CDR1 and CDR2 from the germline V gene are MNHEY and SVGAGI. The CDR3 is 16 amino acids. V gave up 0 bases and J gave up 4 bases, with 10 bases separating them. CDR3 DNA sequence: TGTGCCAGCAGTTACTCGCACAGGGCTTATAATTCACCCCTCCACTTT. Translated: CASSYSHRAYNSPLHF.

The J gene is TRBJ2-5, the V gene TRBV7-2; D remains ambiguous. Germline assignment: CDR1 SGHTA and CDR2 FQGNSA. The V gene lost 1 base and the J gene lost 5 bases, with 5 bases spanning the gap. The CDR3 consists of 12 residues. In nucleotides, the CDR3 is TGTGCCAGCAGCTTAGATCGGGAGACCCAGTACTTC. Translating it yields CASSLDRETQYF.

This chain connects TRBV4-2 to TRBJ2-1; 7 nucleotides agree with TRBD1. CDR1 LGHNA and CDR2 YNFKEQ come from the germline V gene. This CDR3 has 15 amino acids. The V gene end was trimmed by 1 base and the J gene end by 5 bases; junction bases not matched to a gene: 5. The CDR3 sequence: CASSQVGQGDNEQFF. For the CDR3, the DNA is TGTGCCAGCAGCCAAGTGGGGCAGGGGGACAATGAGCAGTTCTTC.

This clone has just one count. This chain joins TRBV12-1 and TRBJ2-7; the table assigns TRBD1, which was not confirmed against the DNA. TRBV12-1 is recorded as a pseudogene. The CDR3 has 19 residues. CDR3 bases: TGTGCCAGCAGCCCTGGGACGAAGCCGGACAGGCGCCTTTCCTACGAGCAGTACTTC. This sequence encodes CASSPGTKPDRRLSYEQYF.

The chain couples TRBV6-5 to TRBJ2-7; the D gene is possibly TRBD1 (5 bases). V lost 2 bases and J 5 bases, leaving 7 bases between the germline ends. This CDR3 comprises 12 residues. Germline V gene data show CDR1 as MNHEY and CDR2 as SVGAGI. The CDR3 spells CASSYAGNEQYF. In DNA, the CDR3 is TGTGCCAGCAGTTACGCAGGGAACGAGCAGTACTTC.

The J gene is TRBJ2-7, the V gene TRBV15, with 7 positions matching TRBD1. The CDR3 runs to 16 residues. The V gene end was trimmed by 0 bases and the J gene end by 5 bases; junction bases not matched to a gene: 10. Germline CDR1 is LNHNV and CDR2 is YYDKDF (reference sequence). The CDR3 nucleotides are TGTGCCACCAGCAGAGATGGTGGACAGGTCGGCCACGAGCAGTACTTC. Translation gives CATSRDGGQVGHEQYF.

This chain uses TRBV19 with TRBJ1-5, with TRBD1 identical over 8 bases. The trim removed 7 bases at V and 1 base at J, leaving 3 bases unmatched. CDR3 length equals 14 residues. CDR1 and CDR2 (germline): LNHDA, SQIVND (reference sequence). CDR3 in amino acids: CASTWTGSNQPQHF. For the CDR3, the DNA is TGTGCCAGTACCTGGACAGGGAGCAATCAGCCCCAGCATTTT. The complete variable domain, with remaining parts taken from reference TRBV19 and TRBJ1-5, reads DGGITQSPKYLFRKEGQNVTLSCEQNLNHDAMYWYRQDPGQGLRLIYYSQIVNDFQKGDIAEGYSVSREKKESFPLTVTSAQKNPTAFYLCASTWTGSNQPQHFGDGTRLSIL.

The J gene is TRBJ2-7, the V gene TRBV27; TRBD1 agrees at 11 bases. The J segment lost 2 bases and the V segment lost 4 bases, leaving 1 base of the junction unmatched. This CDR3 has 14 amino acids. The germline gives CDR1 MNHEY, CDR2 SMNVEV (reference sequence). The CDR3 region has the DNA TGTGCCAGCAGTTCGGACAGGGGGCCCTACGAGCAGTACTTC. It is translated as CASSSDRGPYEQYF.

V usage is TRBV9 and J usage is TRBJ1-6; a possible D gene is TRBD1 (6 bases). CDR3 length: 16 residues. Trimming took off 0 bases at V and 4 bases at J, with 11 bases between the two ends. Germline loops: CDR1 SGDLS, CDR2 YYNGEE. The CDR3 loop reads CASSVEAGAYNSPLHF. CDR3 nucleotide sequence: TGTGCCAGCAGCGTAGAGGCAGGGGCATATAATTCACCCCTCCACTTT.

This clone occurred a few times. The chain joins TRBV9 to TRBJ2-3, with 9 bases fitting TRBD2. Germline assignment: CDR1 SGDLS and CDR2 YYNGEE. The CDR3 totals 19 residues. The trim removed 0 bases at V and 3 bases at J, leaving 14 bases unmatched. CDR3 sequence reads: CASSVGAGGLGGRTDTQYF. The CDR3 nucleotides are TGTGCCAGCAGCGTAGGAGCGGGGGGCCTAGGAGGACGGACAGATACGCAGTATTTT. The complete variable domain, with remaining parts taken from reference TRBV9 and TRBJ2-3, reads DSGVTQTPKHLITATGQRVTLRCSPRSGDLSVYWYQQSLDQGLQFLIQYYNGEERAKGNILERFSAQQFPDLHSELNLSSLELGDSALYFCASSVGAGGLGGRTDTQYFGPGTRLTVL.

This clone has only one observation. J is TRBJ1-1 and V is TRBV10-3, with 7 bases aligning to TRBD1. Trimming removed 6 bases from V and 0 bases from J; junction bases left unmatched: 4. This CDR3 has 14 residues. Germline V gives CDR1 ENHRY, CDR2 SYGVKD. This chain's CDR3 is CAISQDRMNTEAFF. DNA of the CDR3: TGTGCCATCAGCCAGGACAGGATGAACACTGAAGCTTTCTTT.

J is TRBJ2-7 and V is TRBV25-1; 7 bases are a match to TRBD1. V lost 3 bases, J lost 1 base, and 3 bases stayed unmatched. Germline CDR1 MGHDK, CDR2 SYGVNS. The CDR3 length is 14 residues. The chain's CDR3 is CASSDTGQSYEQYF. CDR3 bases: TGTGCCAGCAGTGATACGGGACAGTCCTACGAGCAGTACTTC.

The rearrangement links TRBV18 to TRBJ1-4; no firm D call. The CDR3 runs to 13 residues. CDR1 is KGHSH, CDR2 LQKENI, per germline. The V and J ends lost 6 bases and 4 bases respectively, with 9 bases between them. For the CDR3, the DNA is TGTGCCAGCTCTCTTGGACTTAATGAAAAACTGTTTTTT. Residues: CASSLGLNEKLFF.

The rearrangement uses TRBV2 and TRBJ2-3, with a tentative D call TRBD2 (7 bases). The CDR3 runs to 16 residues. Trimming stripped 4 bases from V and 5 bases from J, with 19 bases between. Germline CDR1 is SNHLY and CDR2 is FYNNEI. This chain's CDR3 is CASSGITGGLGDTQYF. The CDR3 nucleotides read TGTGCCAGCAGTGGAATAACGGGGGGCCTTGGAGATACGCAGTATTTT.

This clone was counted between two and nine times. The rearrangement links TRBV4-3 to TRBJ1-1; D is undetermined. This CDR3 has 14 amino acids. CDR1 LGHNA and CDR2 YSLEER come from the germline V gene. V was shortened by 0 bases and J by 4 bases, with 9 bases between the two germline ends. The CDR3 bases are TGCGCCAGCAGCCAAGATTTCGGGGTCACTGAAGCTTTCTTT. Its translation is CASSQDFGVTEAFF.

The V and J genes are TRBV5-1 and TRBJ1-2, with 11 bases matching TRBD1. V shed 4 bases and J 0 bases; nucleotides not matched to a gene: 5. Germline V CDR1 and CDR2: SGHRS, YFSETQ. The CDR3 is 16 amino acids. The CDR3 sequence: CASSPGQGAPNYGYTF. The CDR3 DNA reads TGCGCCAGCAGCCCCGGACAGGGGGCGCCTAACTATGGCTACACCTTC.

The rearrangement uses TRBV24-1 and TRBJ2-1, with D possibly matching TRBD2 (7 bases). Germline V gene data show CDR1 as KGHDR and CDR2 as SFDVKD. The CDR3 has 14 residues. Deletions cut 10 bases from V and 7 bases from J, with 19 bases between. CDR3 sequence: CATSRGGAWNEQFF. The CDR3 nucleotides are TGTGCCACGTCCAGAGGGGGGGCCTGGAATGAGCAGTTCTTC.

Note on this clone: One end of the junction fails to match germline, which may point to a read error. The chain links TRBV12-3 or TRBV12-4 to TRBJ1-2, with D uncertain. The CDR3 sequence is 12 residues long. DNA for the CDR3: TGTGCCAGCAATTTAGGCCCCGGGGTCTACACCTTC. It encodes CASNLGPGVYTF.

The gene calls are TRBV19 and TRBJ1-4; D ambiguous. CDR3 length: 15 amino acids. V lost 9 bases, J lost 0 bases, and 14 bases lay in between. Looked up from germline, CDR1 is LNHDA and CDR2 is SQIVND (reference sequence). The CDR3 loop is CASSDNVATNEKLFF. CDR3 coding DNA: TGTGCCAGCTCCGATAACGTAGCAACTAATGAAAAACTGTTTTTT.

The chain uses TRBV7-6 and TRBJ1-5; D perhaps matches TRBD1 (6 bases). This CDR3 spans 18 amino acids. CDR1 is SGHVS and CDR2 is FNYEAQ in the germline V gene. Trimming left V 1 base short and J 5 bases short, with 21 bases between. CDR3 in amino acids: CASSLVGPGVLVDQPQHF. The CDR3 DNA reads as TGTGCCAGCAGCTTAGTAGGGCCAGGGGTTTTGGTCGATCAGCCCCAGCATTTT.

The rearrangement uses TRBV4-3 and TRBJ2-1, with 10 bases matching TRBD1. J was trimmed by 8 bases and V by 2 bases; bases with no gene match: 6. The V gene's germline CDR1 is LGHNA and CDR2 YSLEER. The CDR3 is 15 residues long. In nucleotides, the CDR3 is TGCGCCAGCAGCCAATTCGGACAGGGGGTCTATGAGCAGTTCTTC. Protein sequence: CASSQFGQGVYEQFF.

The V gene is TRBV25-1, the J gene TRBJ2-5, with 9 bases matching TRBD2. Germline V gene lookup returns CDR1 MGHDK and CDR2 SYGVNS. With 0 bases clipped from V and 5 bases from J, the junction kept 4 bases outside the gene matches. CDR3 size: 15 residues. CDR3 in DNA: TGTGCCAGCAGTGAATATGCGGGGGGGCGGGAGACCCAGTACTTC. It yields the protein CASSEYAGGRETQYF.

This clone has ten or more counts. The V gene is TRBV2, the J gene TRBJ1-3; D is uncertain. V shed 6 bases and J shed 0 bases, with 12 bases lying between them. There are 15 residues in the CDR3. The germline V gene encodes CDR1 SNHLY and CDR2 FYNNEI. CDR3 coding DNA: TGTGCCAGCAGCTTCGCGCCCCTCTCTGGAAACACCATATATTTT. Translated: CASSFAPLSGNTIYF.

The chain carries TRBV6-5 and TRBJ1-6; 7 bases agree with TRBD1. The CDR3 has 12 amino acids. The V segment lost 9 bases and the J segment 10 bases; nucleotides outside the gene matches: 6. Germline lookup yields CDR1 MNHEY and CDR2 SVGAGI. The CDR3, as DNA: TGTGCCAGTGGCAACAGGGGATCACCCCTCCACTTT. This sequence encodes CASGNRGSPLHF.

J is TRBJ1-4 and V is TRBV6-1, with unresolved D. The CDR3 length is 13 residues. Looked up from germline, CDR1 is MNHNS and CDR2 is SASEGT. With 3 bases removed from V and 4 bases from J, the gap between germline ends came to 6 bases. Here the CDR3 reads CASSEGRNEKLFF. The DNA for the CDR3 is TGTGCCAGCAGTGAGGGCCGTAATGAAAAACTGTTTTTT.